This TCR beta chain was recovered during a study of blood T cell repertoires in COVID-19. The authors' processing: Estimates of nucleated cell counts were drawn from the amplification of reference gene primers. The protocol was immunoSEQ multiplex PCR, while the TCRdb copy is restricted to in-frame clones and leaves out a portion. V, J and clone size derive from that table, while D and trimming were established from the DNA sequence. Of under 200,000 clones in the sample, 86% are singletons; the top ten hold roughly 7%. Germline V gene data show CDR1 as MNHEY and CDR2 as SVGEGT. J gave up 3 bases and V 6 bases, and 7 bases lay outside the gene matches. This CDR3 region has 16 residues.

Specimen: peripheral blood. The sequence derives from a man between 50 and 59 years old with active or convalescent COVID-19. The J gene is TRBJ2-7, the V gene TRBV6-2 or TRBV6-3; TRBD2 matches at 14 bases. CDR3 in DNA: TGTGCCAGCAGCCCCGAGGGACTAGCGGGAGTCTACGAGCAGTACTTC. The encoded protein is CASSPEGLAGVYEQYF.